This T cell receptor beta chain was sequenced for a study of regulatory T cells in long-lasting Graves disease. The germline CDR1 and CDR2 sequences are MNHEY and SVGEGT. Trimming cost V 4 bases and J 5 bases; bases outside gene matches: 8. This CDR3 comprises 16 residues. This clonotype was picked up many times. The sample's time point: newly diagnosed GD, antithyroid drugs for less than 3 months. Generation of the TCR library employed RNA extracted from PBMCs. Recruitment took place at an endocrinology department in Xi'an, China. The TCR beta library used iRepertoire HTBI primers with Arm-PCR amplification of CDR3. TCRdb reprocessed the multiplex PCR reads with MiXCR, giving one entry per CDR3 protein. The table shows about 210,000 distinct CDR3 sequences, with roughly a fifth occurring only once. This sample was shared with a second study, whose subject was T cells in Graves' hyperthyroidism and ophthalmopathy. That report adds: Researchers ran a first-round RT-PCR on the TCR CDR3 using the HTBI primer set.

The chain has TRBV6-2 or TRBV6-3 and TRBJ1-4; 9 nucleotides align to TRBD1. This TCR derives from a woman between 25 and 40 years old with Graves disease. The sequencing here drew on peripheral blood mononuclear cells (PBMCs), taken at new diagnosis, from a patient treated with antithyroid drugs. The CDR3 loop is CASSSLKGTGNEKLFF. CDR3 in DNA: TGTGCCAGCAGTTCGCTCAAGGGGACAGGGAATGAAAAACTGTTTTTT.